This entry describes one TCR beta chain. No antigen is known for it. The sample is drawn from a study of cytomegalovirus exposure and HLA in healthy donors. About the study: Earlier findings included some 120 million unique TCR beta sequences obtained from 150 million to 200 million T cells. When about 400 donors were genotyped, about 81% of them were found to fall in the Caucasian-associated ancestry cluster. Study-wide results and limits: Further analysis was carried out later, and it showed several of the most significant clusters appearing linked to common viral pathogens. Per a later analysis, 16,951 TCR beta sequences showed association with HLA alleles at 0.05 false discovery rate.

V shed 1 base, J shed 4 bases, and the junction held 12 bases outside the gene matches. From germline, CDR1 is SGHNT and CDR2 YYREEE (reference sequence). This CDR3 contains 17 residues. Vbeta (60) and Jbeta (13) primers were used in the PCR. This table comes from immunoSEQ multiplex PCR, and its TCRdb copy is limited to in-frame clones, with some not included. Of about 78,000 clones listed, about four fifths are singletons. What was sequenced was PBMCs. This TCR came from a man aged 50-59 years in good health and CMV-seropositive. The J gene is TRBJ2-3, the V gene TRBV5-4, with 7 bases fitting TRBD2. This CDR3 is CASSLPPSGSRADTQYF. The CDR3 DNA follows: TGTGCCAGCAGCTTGCCCCCTAGCGGCAGTAGGGCAGATACGCAGTATTTT. The full variable domain, in which reference TRBV5-4 and TRBJ2-3 provide the parts outside the CDR3, is ETGVTQSPTHLIKTRGQQVTLRCSSQSGHNTVSWYQQALGQGPQFIFQYYREEENGRGNFPPRFSGLQFPNYSSELNVNALELDDSALYLCASSLPPSGSRADTQYFGPGTRLTVL.